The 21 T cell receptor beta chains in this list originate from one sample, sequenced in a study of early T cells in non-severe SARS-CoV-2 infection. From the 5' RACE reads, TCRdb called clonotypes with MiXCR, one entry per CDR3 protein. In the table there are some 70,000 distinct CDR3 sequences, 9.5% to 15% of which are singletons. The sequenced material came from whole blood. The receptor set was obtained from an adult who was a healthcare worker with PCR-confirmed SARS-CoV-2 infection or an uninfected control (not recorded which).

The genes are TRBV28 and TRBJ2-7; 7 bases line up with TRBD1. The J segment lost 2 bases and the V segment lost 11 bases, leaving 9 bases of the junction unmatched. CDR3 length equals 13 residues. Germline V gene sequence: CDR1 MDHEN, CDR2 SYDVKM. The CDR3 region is CAVQGTVTYEQYF. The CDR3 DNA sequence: TGTGCCGTCCAGGGGACAGTGACCTACGAGCAGTACTTC. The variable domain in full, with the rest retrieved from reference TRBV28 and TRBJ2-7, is DVKVTQSSRYLVKRTGEKVFLECVQDMDHENMFWYRQDPGLGLRLIYFSYDVKMKEKGDIPEGYSVSREKKERFSLILESASTNQTSMYLCAVQGTVTYEQYFGPGTRLTVT.

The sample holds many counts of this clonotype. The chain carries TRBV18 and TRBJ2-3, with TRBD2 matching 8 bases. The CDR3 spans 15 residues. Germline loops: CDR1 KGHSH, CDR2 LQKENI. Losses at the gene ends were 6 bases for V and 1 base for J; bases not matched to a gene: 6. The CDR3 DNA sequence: TGTGCCAGCTCGAACAGAGCGGGAGGCACAGATACGCAGTATTTT. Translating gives CASSNRAGGTDTQYF.

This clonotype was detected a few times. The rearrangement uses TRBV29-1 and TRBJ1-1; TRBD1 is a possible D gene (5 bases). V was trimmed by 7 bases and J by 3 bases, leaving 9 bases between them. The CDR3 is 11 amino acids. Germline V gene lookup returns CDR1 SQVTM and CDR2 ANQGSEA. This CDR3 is CSGGEYTEAFF. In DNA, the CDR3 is TGCAGCGGGGGGGAGTACACTGAAGCTTTCTTT.

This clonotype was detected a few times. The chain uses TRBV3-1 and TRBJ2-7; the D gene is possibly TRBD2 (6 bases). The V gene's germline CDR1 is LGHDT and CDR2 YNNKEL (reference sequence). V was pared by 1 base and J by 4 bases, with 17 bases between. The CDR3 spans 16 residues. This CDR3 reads CASSQGAGRELYEQYF. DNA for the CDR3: TGTGCCAGCAGCCAAGGCGCGGGGCGCGAGCTTTACGAGCAGTACTTC.

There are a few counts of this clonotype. The CDR3 DNA follows: TGTGCCAGCGAAGGTGCCACAGCCTCTCGGGAGCAGTACTTC. Protein sequence: CASEGATASREQYF. V gene TRBV11-1 combines with J gene TRBJ2-7, with D unresolved. The CDR3 extends over 14 amino acids. V was pared by 8 bases and J by 7 bases, with 21 bases between. Germline V gives CDR1 SGHAT, CDR2 FQDESV (reference sequence). The whole variable domain, filled in from reference TRBV11-1 and TRBJ2-7, reads EAEVAQSPRYKITEKSQAVAFWCDPISGHATLYWYRQILGQGPELLVQFQDESVVDDSQLPKDRFSAERLKGVDSTLKIQPAELGDSAMYLCASEGATASREQYFGPGTRLTVT.

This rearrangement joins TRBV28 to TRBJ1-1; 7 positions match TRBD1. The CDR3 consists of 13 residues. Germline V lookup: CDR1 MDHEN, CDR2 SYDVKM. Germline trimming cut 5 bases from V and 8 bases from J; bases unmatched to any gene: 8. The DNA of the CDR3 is TGTGCCAGCAGTCCACGGACAGGAACCGAAGCTTTCTTT. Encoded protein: CASSPRTGTEAFF.

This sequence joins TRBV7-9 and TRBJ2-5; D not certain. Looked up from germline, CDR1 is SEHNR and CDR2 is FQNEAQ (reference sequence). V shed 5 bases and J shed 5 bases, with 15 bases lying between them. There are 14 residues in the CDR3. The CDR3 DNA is TGTGCCAGCAGCCCGTCCCTCACGCGGGAGACCCAGTACTTC. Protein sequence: CASSPSLTRETQYF.

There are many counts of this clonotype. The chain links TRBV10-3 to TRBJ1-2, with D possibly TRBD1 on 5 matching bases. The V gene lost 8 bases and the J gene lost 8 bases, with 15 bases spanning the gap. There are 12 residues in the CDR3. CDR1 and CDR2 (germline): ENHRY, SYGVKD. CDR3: CAISGGESGYTF. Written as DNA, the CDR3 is TGTGCCATCTCTGGGGGGGAGAGCGGCTACACCTTC.

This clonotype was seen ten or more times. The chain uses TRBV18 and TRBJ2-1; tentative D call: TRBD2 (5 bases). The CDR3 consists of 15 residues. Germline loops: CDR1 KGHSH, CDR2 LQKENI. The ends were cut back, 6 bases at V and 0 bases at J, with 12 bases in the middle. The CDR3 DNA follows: TGTGCCAGCTCGGTCCCGAGGGCCTCCTACAATGAGCAGTTCTTC. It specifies CASSVPRASYNEQFF.

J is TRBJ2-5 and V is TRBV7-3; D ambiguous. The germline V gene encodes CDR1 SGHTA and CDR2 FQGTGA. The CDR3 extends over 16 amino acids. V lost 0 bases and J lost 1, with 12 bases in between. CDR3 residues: CASSLTPSPSQETQYF. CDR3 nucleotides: TGTGCCAGCAGCTTAACCCCATCTCCCTCCCAAGAGACCCAGTACTTC.

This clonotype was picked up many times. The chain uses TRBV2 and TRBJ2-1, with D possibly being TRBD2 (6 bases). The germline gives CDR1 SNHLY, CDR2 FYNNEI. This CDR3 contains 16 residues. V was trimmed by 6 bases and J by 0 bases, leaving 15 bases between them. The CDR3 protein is CASRSSGSSSYNEQFF. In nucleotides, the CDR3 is TGTGCCAGCAGATCCTCCGGGAGTAGCTCCTACAATGAGCAGTTCTTC.

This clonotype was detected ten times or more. The CDR3 is CASSQVVAPRPDTQYF. The CDR3 nucleotides are TGCGCCAGCAGCCAAGTTGTAGCGCCCAGGCCAGATACGCAGTATTTT. The chain recombines TRBV4-1 with TRBJ2-3; possibly TRBD2 for D (5 bases). There are 16 residues in the CDR3. Germline V gene data show CDR1 as MGHRA and CDR2 as YSYEKL. V shed 1 base and J shed 4 bases, with 15 bases lying between them.

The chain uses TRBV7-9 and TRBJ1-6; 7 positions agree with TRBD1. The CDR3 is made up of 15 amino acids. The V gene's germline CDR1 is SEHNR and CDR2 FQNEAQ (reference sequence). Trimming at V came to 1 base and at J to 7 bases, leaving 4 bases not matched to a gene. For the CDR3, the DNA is TGTGCCAGCAGCTTAGAGGGGACAGCAAATTCACCCCTCCACTTT. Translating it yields CASSLEGTANSPLHF.

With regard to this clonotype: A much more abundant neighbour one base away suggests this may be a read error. CDR3 nucleotide sequence: TGTGCTAGTGGTTTGACAGGGAGCTATGGCTACACCTTC. Translated, it gives CASGLTGSYGYTF. The chain is built from TRBV12-5 and TRBJ1-2; perhaps TRBD1 as D (6 bases). This CDR3 has 13 residues. V lost 2 bases to trimming and J lost 4 bases, with 8 bases between them. Germline loops: CDR1 LGHNT, CDR2 FRNRAP. Full variable domain (rest looked up from reference TRBV12-5 and TRBJ1-2): DARVTQTPRHKVTEMGQEVTMRCQPILGHNTVFWYRQTMMQGLELLAYFRNRAPLDDSGMPKDRFSAEMPDATLATLKIQPSEPRDSAVYFCASGLTGSYGYTFGSGTRLTVV.

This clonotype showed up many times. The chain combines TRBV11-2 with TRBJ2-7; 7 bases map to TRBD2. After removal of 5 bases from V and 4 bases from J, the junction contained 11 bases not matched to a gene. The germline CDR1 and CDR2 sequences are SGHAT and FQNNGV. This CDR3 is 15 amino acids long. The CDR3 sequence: CASSLFGGSGYEQYF. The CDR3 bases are TGTGCCAGCAGCCTGTTTGGCGGGAGCGGGTACGAGCAGTACTTC.

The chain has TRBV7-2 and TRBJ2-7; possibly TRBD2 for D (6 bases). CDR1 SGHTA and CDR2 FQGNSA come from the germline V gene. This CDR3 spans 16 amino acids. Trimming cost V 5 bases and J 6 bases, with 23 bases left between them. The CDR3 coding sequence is TGTGCCAGCAGCCCTTACGGGGCGGGGTTGGGTCTCGAGCAGTACTTC. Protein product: CASSPYGAGLGLEQYF.

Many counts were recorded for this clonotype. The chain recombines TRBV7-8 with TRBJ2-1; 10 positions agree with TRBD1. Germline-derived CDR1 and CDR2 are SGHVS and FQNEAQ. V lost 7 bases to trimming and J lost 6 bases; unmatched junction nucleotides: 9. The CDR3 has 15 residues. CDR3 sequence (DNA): TGTGCCAGCACCGCGGACAGGGGGGACTTCAATGAGCAGTTCTTC. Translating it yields CASTADRGDFNEQFF.

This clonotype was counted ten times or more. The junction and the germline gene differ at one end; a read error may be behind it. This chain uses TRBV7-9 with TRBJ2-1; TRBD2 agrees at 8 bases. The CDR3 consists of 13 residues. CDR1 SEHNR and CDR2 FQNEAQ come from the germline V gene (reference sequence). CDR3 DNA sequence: TGTGCCAGCAGCCTAGCGGGTAACAATGAGCAGTTCTTC. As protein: CASSLAGNNEQFF.

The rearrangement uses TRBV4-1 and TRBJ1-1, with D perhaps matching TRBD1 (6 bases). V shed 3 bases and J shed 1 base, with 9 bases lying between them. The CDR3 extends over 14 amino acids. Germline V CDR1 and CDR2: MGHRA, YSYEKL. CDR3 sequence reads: CASSQLTGNTEAFF. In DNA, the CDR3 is TGCGCCAGCAGCCAGCTGACAGGGAACACTGAAGCTTTCTTT.

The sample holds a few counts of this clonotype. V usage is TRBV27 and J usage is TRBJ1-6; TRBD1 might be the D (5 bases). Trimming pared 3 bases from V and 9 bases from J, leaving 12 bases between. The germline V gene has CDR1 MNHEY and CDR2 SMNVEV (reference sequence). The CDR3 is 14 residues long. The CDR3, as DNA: TGTGCCAGCAGTTTTCGGCAGGGTCCTTCACCCCTCCACTTT. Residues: CASSFRQGPSPLHF.

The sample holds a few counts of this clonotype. CDR3 residues: CSASIWGQGIDGYTF. CDR3 nucleotides: TGCAGTGCTAGTATCTGGGGACAGGGGATCGATGGCTACACCTTC. The chain uses TRBV20-1 and TRBJ1-2; 10 bases agree with TRBD1. The CDR3 runs 15 residues. V trimming: 3 bases; J trimming: 6 bases; junction bases outside the gene matches: 10. CDR1 is DFQATT and CDR2 is SNEGSKA in the germline V gene (reference sequence).